Below are 5 T cell receptor beta chains sequenced from a single sample in a study of blood T cells in healthy people across ages. Through a sample-barcoded 5' primer and a J-beta primer mix, a second PCR was run for roughly 6 to 12 cycles. TCRdb re-called the 5' RACE reads through MiXCR, storing one row per CDR3 protein. Of around 900,000 distinct CDR3 sequences detected, roughly 26% appear once; the ten largest clones hold approximately 15%. Sequenced material: blood. Receptors were obtained from an elderly woman in good health.

In its sample, this clonotype was seen many times. The chain employs TRBV4-1 and TRBJ1-2; D is perhaps TRBD1 (5 bases). Germline assignment: CDR1 MGHRA and CDR2 YSYEKL. V lost 0 bases to trimming and J lost 8 bases, with 19 bases between them. This CDR3 is built from 16 residues. CDR3 nucleotide sequence: TGCGCCAGCAGCCAAGACCAAGGGGCCACCCCTCGGGGCTACACCTTC. Translated: CASSQDQGATPRGYTF.

The J gene is TRBJ1-6, the V gene TRBV12-3 or TRBV12-4; 7 bases agree with TRBD1. There are 15 residues in the CDR3. The J segment lost 7 bases and the V segment lost 5 bases, leaving 8 bases of the junction unmatched. The chain's CDR3 is CASSPNRGFNSPLHF. The CDR3 DNA reads TGTGCCAGCAGTCCCAACAGGGGATTCAATTCACCCCTCCACTTT.

Many counts were recorded for this clonotype. CDR3 nucleotides: TGTGCCAGCAGCTCCTCCGACAGAAGCACAGATACGCAGTATTTT. Protein product: CASSSSDRSTDTQYF. The chain carries TRBV7-8 and TRBJ2-3, with a weak D call TRBD1 (5 bases). Germline lookup yields CDR1 SGHVS and CDR2 FQNEAQ. The CDR3 contains 15 residues. Trimming shortened V by 4 bases and J by 0 bases, and 11 bases separated the two germline ends.

V usage is TRBV10-1 and J usage is TRBJ2-2; a weak D match, TRBD1 (5 bases). The CDR3 is 12 amino acids. From germline, CDR1 is WNHNN and CDR2 SYGVQD (reference sequence). V lost 10 bases and J 4 bases, leaving 10 bases between the germline ends. CDR3 DNA: TGCGCCACCGCGGACATCACCGGGGAGCTGTTTTTT. It codes for CATADITGELFF.

About this clonotype itself: At one end, the junction sequence differs from germline, possibly due to a read error. The chain employs TRBV7-9 and TRBJ2-2; perhaps TRBD1 as D (6 bases). This CDR3 is 13 amino acids long. The germline CDR1 and CDR2 sequences are SEHNR and FQNEAQ (reference sequence). The CDR3 here is CASSLRDTGERFF. DNA of the CDR3: TGTGCCAGCAGCTTAAGGGACACCGGGGAGCGGTTTTTT.